Following are 18 T cell receptor beta chains from one sample sequenced in a study of T cell changes during pregnancy in multiple sclerosis. The protocol was immunoSEQ multiplex PCR, while the TCRdb copy is restricted to in-frame clones and leaves out a portion. The table lists tens of thousands of clones, 70% to 90% of them singletons. Sequenced here: CD8+ T cells from peripheral blood mononuclear cells, sampled in the second trimester of pregnancy. The receptors come from a female donor with multiple sclerosis, enrolled in a pregnancy study.

The chain uses TRBV12-1 and TRBJ2-7; the table gives TRBD2 as D, unverified against the DNA. TRBV12-1 is a pseudogene segment. This CDR3 comprises 16 residues. The CDR3 loop is CASSVTSGSRCYEQYF. In DNA, the CDR3 is TGTGCCAGCAGCGTTACTAGCGGGAGTAGGTGTTACGAGCAGTACTTC.

V and J are TRBV29-1 and TRBJ1-2; D gene unclear. This CDR3 has 10 amino acids. V was cut by 3 bases and J by 6 bases, with 5 bases left in between. Germline-derived CDR1 and CDR2 are SQVTM and ANQGSEA. For the CDR3, the DNA is TGCAGCGTTGACACTGATGGCTACACCTTC. Translating it yields CSVDTDGYTF.

The V gene is TRBV15, the J gene TRBJ2-7; D perhaps matches TRBD1 (5 bases). This CDR3 has 15 amino acids. Germline V CDR1 and CDR2: LNHNV, YYDKDF (reference sequence). V shed 0 bases and J shed 4 bases, with 13 bases lying between them. In nucleotides, the CDR3 is TGTGCCACCAGCAGAGACAGACAGCTCAATTACGAGCAGTACTTC. Encoded protein: CATSRDRQLNYEQYF.

The V and J genes are TRBV4-1 and TRBJ2-3, with D possibly being TRBD2 (5 bases). With 3 bases removed from V and 5 bases from J, the gap between germline ends came to 18 bases. Germline CDR1 is MGHRA and CDR2 is YSYEKL. The CDR3 is 16 residues long. The CDR3 bases are TGCGCCAGCAGCCAGGCCTGGGCTTCCGAGGGAGATACGCAGTATTTT. Protein sequence: CASSQAWASEGDTQYF.

The J gene is TRBJ2-7, the V gene TRBV9; 9 bases align to TRBD1. With 4 bases clipped from V and 5 bases from J, the junction kept 10 bases outside the gene matches. The germline V gene has CDR1 SGDLS and CDR2 YYNGEE. This CDR3 has 15 residues. CDR3 bases: TGTGCCAGCAGCCCAATGGACAGGGGAGCGGACGAGCAGTACTTC. It codes for CASSPMDRGADEQYF.

This chain joins TRBV30 and TRBJ2-5; a weak D match, TRBD1 (6 bases). The DNA end is more similar to TRBJ2-7, so the J call may be wrong. In germline, CDR1 is GTSNPN, CDR2 SVGIG (reference sequence). This CDR3 region has 15 residues. CDR3 amino acids: CAWSHPSTGGYEQYF. CDR3 coding DNA: TGTGCCTGGAGTCACCCATCGACAGGAGGTTACGAGCAGTACTTC.

This clone showed up many times. This chain's CDR3 is CASSWTGENTEAFF. In DNA form, the CDR3 reads TGTGCCAGCAGCTGGACAGGGGAGAACACTGAAGCTTTCTTT. The J gene is TRBJ1-1, the V gene TRBV25-1, with 9 nucleotides matching TRBD1. J was trimmed by 1 base and V by 6 bases; bases with no gene match: 3. The CDR3 is 14 amino acids. Germline loops: CDR1 MGHDK, CDR2 SYGVNS.

This clone is a singleton in its sample. The rearrangement links TRBV19 to TRBJ2-1; 12 bases are shared with TRBD2. From germline, CDR1 is LNHDA and CDR2 SQIVND (reference sequence). The CDR3 runs 15 residues. V lost 11 bases to trimming and J lost 0 bases; unmatched junction nucleotides: 5. The CDR3 DNA is TGTGCCTCTTCGACTAGCGGGAGCTCCTACAATGAGCAGTTCTTC. Translation: CASSTSGSSYNEQFF.

V is TRBV7-9 and J is TRBJ2-1; D gene unclear. V shed 5 bases and J shed 9 bases, with 11 bases lying between them. The CDR3 loop spans 12 amino acids. Germline loops: CDR1 SEHNR, CDR2 FQNEAQ (reference sequence). The CDR3 region has the DNA TGTGCCAGCAGCCAAGATCAGTTTGAGCAGTTCTTC. Its protein is CASSQDQFEQFF.

The genes are TRBV4-2 and TRBJ2-7; TRBD1 matches at 11 bases. Germline V lookup: CDR1 LGHNA, CDR2 YNFKEQ. The CDR3 has 14 residues. V was clipped by 11 bases and J by 1 base; unmatched bases: 7. CDR3 amino acids: CAAGQGAESYEQYF. DNA for the CDR3: TGTGCCGCCGGACAGGGGGCCGAGTCCTACGAGCAGTACTTC.

This clone was detected once. The chain carries TRBV4-1 and TRBJ1-4; D perhaps matches TRBD1 (6 bases). Per germline, CDR1 MGHRA and CDR2 YSYEKL. V shed 6 bases and J shed 0 bases, with 11 bases lying between them. The CDR3 runs to 15 residues. The CDR3 sequence: CASRDRPATNEKLFF. The CDR3 bases are TGCGCCAGCAGGGACAGACCTGCAACTAATGAAAAACTGTTTTTT.

The chain recombines TRBV28 with TRBJ2-3, with D perhaps TRBD2 (5 bases). V shed 3 bases and J shed 0 bases, with 10 bases lying between them. The CDR3 sequence is 15 residues long. Germline CDR1 and CDR2: MDHEN and SYDVKM. CDR3 residues: CASSFHQRSTDTQYF. CDR3 nucleotide sequence: TGTGCCAGCAGTTTTCATCAGCGGAGCACAGATACGCAGTATTTT.

In its sample, this clone was seen many times. CDR3 protein: CASSNLAGGYNEQFF. CDR3 nucleotides: TGTGCCAGCAGCAATCTAGCGGGAGGGTACAATGAGCAGTTCTTC. V gene TRBV6-4 combines with J gene TRBJ2-1, with TRBD2 matching over 12 bases. Trimming took 6 bases from V and 4 from J; bases not matched to a gene: 4. The CDR3 covers 15 residues. Germline V gives CDR1 MRHNA, CDR2 SNTAGT.

The chain uses TRBV4-3 and TRBJ2-7, with TRBD2 matching 9 bases. The CDR3 spans 15 residues. J lost 4 bases, V lost 1 base, and 5 bases had no gene match. The germline gives CDR1 LGHNA, CDR2 YSLEER. The CDR3 region is CASSQVASGTYEQYF. The CDR3 DNA sequence: TGCGCCAGCAGCCAAGTCGCTAGCGGGACATACGAGCAGTACTTC.

The chain's CDR3 is CSVAGIEAFF. The DNA of the CDR3 is TGCAGCGTTGCTGGCATAGAAGCTTTCTTT. The rearrangement joins TRBV29-1 to TRBJ1-1; D unclear. This CDR3 has 10 amino acids. V was clipped by 4 bases and J by 8 bases, with 8 bases between them. From germline, CDR1 is SQVTM and CDR2 ANQGSEA.

V is TRBV6-4 and J is TRBJ2-1, with TRBD2 matching over 12 bases. With 5 bases clipped from V and 8 bases from J, the junction kept 4 bases outside the gene matches. This CDR3 comprises 14 residues. The germline CDR1 and CDR2 sequences are MRHNA and SNTAGT. The CDR3: CASSSTSGSDEQFF. The DNA of the CDR3 is TGTGCCAGCAGTTCGACTAGCGGGAGCGATGAGCAGTTCTTC.

This sequence joins TRBV7-6 and TRBJ1-4, with D possibly TRBD1 on 5 matching bases. Trimming took 6 bases from V and 7 from J, leaving 12 bases between them. Germline loops: CDR1 SGHVS, CDR2 FNYEAQ. CDR3 length equals 13 residues. The CDR3 region is CASREQGIEKLFF. The CDR3 DNA reads as TGTGCCAGCAGGGAGCAGGGTATTGAAAAACTGTTTTTT.

The rearrangement uses TRBV6-1 and TRBJ1-5, with TRBD1 matching over 8 bases. The CDR3 is 18 residues long. Germline trimming cut 0 bases from V and 5 bases from J; bases unmatched to any gene: 12. Germline CDR1 MNHNS, CDR2 SASEGT. The CDR3 is CASSEALWTGNLDQPQHF. Written as DNA, the CDR3 is TGTGCCAGCAGTGAAGCGCTCTGGACAGGGAATTTGGATCAGCCCCAGCATTTT.